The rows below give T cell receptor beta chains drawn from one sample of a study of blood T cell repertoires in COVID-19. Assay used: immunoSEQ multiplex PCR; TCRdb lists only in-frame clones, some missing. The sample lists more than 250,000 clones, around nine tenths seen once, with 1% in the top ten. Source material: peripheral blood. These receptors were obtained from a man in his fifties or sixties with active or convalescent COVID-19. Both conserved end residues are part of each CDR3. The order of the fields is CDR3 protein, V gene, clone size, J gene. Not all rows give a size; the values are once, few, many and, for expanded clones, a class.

CASSFESSPLHF | TRBV11-2 | . | TRBJ1-6
CASSYSATTGGYTF | TRBV6-5 | . | TRBJ1-2
CASSKGTGGAGSYEQYF | TRBV19 | . | TRBJ2-7
CASSVRTGGSAFF | TRBV28 | few | TRBJ1-1
CASSLKTGGYGYTF | TRBV5-1 | . | TRBJ1-2
CASSLQGLPNTEAFF | TRBV5-1 | few | TRBJ1-1
CASTGTGFFEQYF | TRBV12-3/TRBV12-4 | . | TRBJ2-7
CASSGTSGISYNEQFF | TRBV10-1 | . | TRBJ2-1
CASSGGPNYGYTF | TRBV2 | once | TRBJ1-2
CASSRLGTGQRRGYTF | TRBV28 | . | TRBJ1-2
CASSLQGMNTEAFF | TRBV7-9 | . | TRBJ1-1
CASSQDQAGQETQYF | TRBV4-3 | . | TRBJ2-5
CASSPGIRGTGGGKISYEQYF | TRBV18 | . | TRBJ2-7
CASSYMGAGSYEQYF | TRBV6-2/TRBV6-3 | . | TRBJ2-7
CASSFLRDGGGWGRGNEKLFF | TRBV12-1 | . | TRBJ1-4
CASTATARAGELFF | TRBV2 | few | TRBJ2-2
CATSREQGDYGYTF | TRBV15 | . | TRBJ1-2
CASSFLGVTNEQFF | TRBV5-1 | . | TRBJ2-1
CASSATGQGDYTF | TRBV5-1 | . | TRBJ1-2
CASSPGTPNTEAFF | TRBV5-1 | . | TRBJ1-1
CASSLGQMADTQYF | TRBV5-1 | . | TRBJ2-3
CASSVALAGGTNEQYF | TRBV9 | . | TRBJ2-7
CASSLGGQGIQYF | TRBV7-2 | . | TRBJ2-4
CSARVAVQLFF | TRBV20-1 | . | TRBJ1-4
CASSYTGTENTGELFF | TRBV6-5 | . | TRBJ2-2
CASSLTASYEQYF | TRBV5-1 | . | TRBJ2-7
CASSNDRRQPQHF | TRBV2 | . | TRBJ1-5
CASSQTIRAPLHF | TRBV27 | . | TRBJ1-6
CASSWSGSGNTIYF | TRBV5-8 | . | TRBJ1-3
CATSRDSATENQPQHF | TRBV15 | . | TRBJ1-5
CASSLGGSPLHF | TRBV28 | . | TRBJ1-6
CAWAFSSNEQFF | TRBV30 | . | TRBJ2-1
CASSFWEQETQYF | TRBV5-1 | . | TRBJ2-5
CSAGGDGYTF | TRBV29-1 | . | TRBJ1-2
CASSALPGQGQETQYF | TRBV6-2/TRBV6-3 | . | TRBJ2-5
CASSLAGGYAEAFF | TRBV7-9 | . | TRBJ1-1
CASSYSYEEGYTF | TRBV6-6 | . | TRBJ1-2
CASSRDNQPQHF | TRBV7-9 | . | TRBJ1-5
CASSYSAVRGQPQHF | TRBV6-5 | . | TRBJ1-5
CASSATGTDTQYF | TRBV19 | . | TRBJ2-3
CASSSRNNWTGVNTEAFF | TRBV7-2 | . | TRBJ1-1
CASSLAAGAHRLWNSPLHF | TRBV5-6 | . | TRBJ1-6
CASSYQMTEAFF | TRBV3-1/TRBV3-2 | . | TRBJ1-1
CASRGQDTEAFF | TRBV2 | . | TRBJ1-1
CASSLGLANQETQYF | TRBV7-3 | . | TRBJ2-5
CASSPGQVLSGANVLTF | TRBV14 | once | TRBJ2-6
CASSAGTGVSYEQYF | TRBV11-3 | . | TRBJ2-7
CASGLVDRAKDRNQPQHF | TRBV12-5 | . | TRBJ1-5
CASSSSGQGAQGYTF | TRBV28 | . | TRBJ1-2
CASSAARGPSYGYTF | TRBV9 | . | TRBJ1-2
CASSLGQGNTEAFF | TRBV7-3 | . | TRBJ1-1
CANNRGDNSPLHF | TRBV6-5 | . | TRBJ1-6
CASSQQGSIGFF | TRBV18 | . | TRBJ2-1